These 16 T cell receptor beta chains originate from one sample sequenced in a study of response to subunit inactivated influenza vaccine. TCRdb reanalysed the RT-PCR reads using MiXCR and keeps one entry per CDR3 protein. The repertoire holds about 650,000 distinct CDR3 sequences, with more than 15% as singletons. The source material was PBMCs from blood, sampled roughly 12 days after vaccination. These receptors all come from a man aged 45-60 years who received an inactivated influenza vaccine.

This clonotype has only a few counts. The chain joins TRBV9 to TRBJ2-7, with D hard to call. The CDR3 covers 14 residues. The V end was cut by 0 bases, the J end by 3 bases, with 10 bases between. The V gene's germline CDR1 is SGDLS and CDR2 YYNGEE. CDR3 in amino acids: CASSVGSGHYEQYF. The CDR3 nucleotides read TGTGCCAGCAGCGTAGGTTCAGGCCACTACGAGCAGTACTTC.

The chain employs TRBV20-1 and TRBJ2-3, with TRBD2 as a possible D gene (6 bases). Per the germline V gene, CDR1 is DFQATT and CDR2 is SNEGSKA (reference sequence). Trimming removed 0 bases from V and 3 bases from J, with 19 bases in between. The CDR3 is 17 amino acids. The CDR3 DNA reads as TGCAGTGCTAGAGATTCTCTCGTGGGACTTTATACAGATACGCAGTATTTT. Protein sequence: CSARDSLVGLYTDTQYF.

The CDR3 coding sequence is TGCGCCAGCAGGTTAGAAATTAGCGGGGGCCGCACAGATACGCAGTATTTT. Encoded protein: CASRLEISGGRTDTQYF. The chain carries TRBV5-1 and TRBJ2-3; 9 nucleotides match TRBD2. The V segment lost 5 bases and the J segment 1 base; nucleotides outside the gene matches: 11. Germline V gene data show CDR1 as SGHRS and CDR2 as YFSETQ. This CDR3 is built from 17 residues. The full variable domain, with the rest looked up from reference TRBV5-1 and TRBJ2-3, is KAGVTQTPRYLIKTRGQQVTLSCSPISGHRSVSWYQQTPGQGLQFLFEYFSETQRNKGNFPGRFSGRQFSNSRSEMNVSTLELGDSALYLCASRLEISGGRTDTQYFGPGTRLTVL.

This clonotype has a handful of counts. The rearrangement uses TRBV15 and TRBJ2-5, with TRBD1 matching 9 bases. In germline, CDR1 is LNHNV, CDR2 YYDKDF (reference sequence). The CDR3 runs to 16 residues. V trimming: 5 bases; J trimming: 4 bases; junction bases outside the gene matches: 11. The CDR3 DNA reads TGTGCCACCAGCCGGAGGGACAGGGTACGAGCAGAGACCCAGTACTTC. This translates into CATSRRDRVRAETQYF.

This clonotype was picked up a small number of times. This chain links TRBV20-1 with TRBJ1-1, with 8 bases fitting TRBD1. From germline, CDR1 is DFQATT and CDR2 SNEGSKA (reference sequence). After removal of 5 bases from V and 1 base from J, the junction contained 3 bases not matched to a gene. CDR3 length equals 13 residues. CDR3 DNA sequence: TGCAGTGCTGACAGGGGCAGGAACACTGAAGCTTTCTTT. Residues: CSADRGRNTEAFF.

About this clonotype: The junction departs from the called germline gene at one end, perhaps through a read error. The chain carries TRBV18 and TRBJ2-4; D is unresolved. Germline V gene lookup returns CDR1 KGHSH and CDR2 LQKENI. There are 12 residues in the CDR3. The CDR3 DNA reads TGTGCCAGCTCACCTGGCCCCACTTTCATGAGCTTC. Its translation is CASSPGPTFMSF.

This clonotype was counted a few times. This chain uses TRBV20-1 with TRBJ1-4; D gene uncertain. Deletions cut 3 bases from V and 5 bases from J, with 19 bases between. Germline assignment: CDR1 DFQATT and CDR2 SNEGSKA (reference sequence). The CDR3 sequence is 16 residues long. CDR3 loop: CSARILVAGVNEKLFF. In DNA, the CDR3 is TGCAGTGCTAGGATCCTTGTGGCGGGAGTGAATGAAAAACTGTTTTTT.

This clonotype was picked up a small number of times. The chain carries TRBV6-2 or TRBV6-3 and TRBJ2-2, with D perhaps matching TRBD1 (6 bases). The CDR3 is 15 residues long. The V gene's germline CDR1 is MNHEY and CDR2 SVGEGT. The V end lost 6 bases, the J end lost 0 bases, and 11 bases lay between the germline ends. CDR3 nucleotide sequence: TGTGCCAGCAGATCTGGACAGTCGAACACCGGGGAGCTGTTTTTT. This translates into CASRSGQSNTGELFF.

The chain combines TRBV20-1 with TRBJ2-7; no clear D. The germline V gene encodes CDR1 DFQATT and CDR2 SNEGSKA (reference sequence). This CDR3 contains 14 residues. V was shortened by 3 bases and J by 4 bases, with 16 bases between the two germline ends. The CDR3 sequence is CSASNIKDGYEQYF. The CDR3 DNA follows: TGCAGTGCTAGTAATATTAAAGACGGTTACGAGCAGTACTTC.

This chain links TRBV7-9 with TRBJ2-7, with D unclear. CDR3 length: 15 amino acids. Germline values: CDR1 SEHNR, CDR2 FQNEAQ (reference sequence). Trimming stripped 4 bases from V and 0 bases from J, with 13 bases between. The CDR3, as DNA: TGTGCCAGCAGCTCCCGCCCGTACAGCTCCTACGAGCAGTACTTC. This sequence encodes CASSSRPYSSYEQYF.

This clonotype was seen only a few times. The chain is built from TRBV7-9 and TRBJ1-1; TRBD1 is a possible D gene (5 bases). The CDR3 has 14 residues. V lost 5 bases to trimming and J lost 1 base, with 11 bases between them. Germline V gene data show CDR1 as SEHNR and CDR2 as FQNEAQ (reference sequence). The CDR3 DNA follows: TGTGCCAGCAGCGCAGGACACTCGAACACTGAAGCTTTCTTT. Protein: CASSAGHSNTEAFF.

Remarks on this clonotype: It may be a read error: a sequence one base away is much more abundant. This chain uses TRBV12-3 or TRBV12-4 with TRBJ2-2; D call uncertain. The CDR3 is made up of 15 amino acids. The CDR3 DNA sequence: TGTGCCAACAGTTTCGAAAGATGGAACACCGGGGAGCTGTTTTTT. It yields the protein CANSFERWNTGELFF.

V gene TRBV3-1 combines with J gene TRBJ1-1; 7 positions agree with TRBD1. CDR3 size: 12 residues. Germline CDR1 is LGHDT and CDR2 is YNNKEL (reference sequence). With 1 base clipped from V and 8 bases from J, the junction kept 1 base outside the gene matches. In DNA, the CDR3 is TGTGCCAGCAGCCAAGTGACAGGGGAAGCTTTCTTT. This codes for CASSQVTGEAFF.

The chain carries TRBV7-8 and TRBJ2-7; the D gene is possibly TRBD1 (6 bases). V shed 5 bases and J shed 0 bases, with 14 bases lying between them. Germline CDR1 SGHVS, CDR2 FQNEAQ. CDR3 length equals 15 residues. CDR3 protein: CASSPRDTGSYEQYF. The CDR3 DNA is TGTGCCAGCAGCCCCAGGGACACCGGCTCCTACGAGCAGTACTTC. The complete variable domain, with remaining parts taken from reference TRBV7-8 and TRBJ2-7, reads GAGVSQSPRYKVAKRGQDVALRCDPISGHVSLFWYQQALGQGPEFLTYFQNEAQLDKSGLPSDRFFAERPEGSVSTLKIQRTQQEDSAVYLCASSPRDTGSYEQYFGPGTRLTVT.

This chain uses TRBV18 with TRBJ2-7; either TRBD1 or TRBD2 may supply D (5 bases each). There are 15 residues in the CDR3. Per the germline V gene, CDR1 is KGHSH and CDR2 is LQKENI. V lost 0 bases, J lost 0 bases, and 9 bases lay in between. CDR3 in amino acids: CASSPPMGDSYEQYF. The DNA for the CDR3 is TGTGCCAGCTCACCACCGATGGGGGACTCCTACGAGCAGTACTTC. The full variable domain, with the rest looked up from reference TRBV18 and TRBJ2-7, is NAGVMQNPRHLVRRRGQEARLRCSPMKGHSHVYWYRQLPEEGLKFMVYLQKENIIDESGMPKERFSAEFPKEGPSILRIQQVVRGDSAAYFCASSPPMGDSYEQYFGPGTRLTVT.

The chain couples TRBV11-2 to TRBJ2-1; D is ambiguous. V was pared by 1 base and J by 10 bases, with 14 bases between. Germline values: CDR1 SGHAT, CDR2 FQNNGV. The CDR3 has 14 amino acids. The CDR3 reads CASSLGVVTQEQFF. The CDR3 coding sequence is TGTGCCAGCAGCTTAGGTGTCGTTACTCAGGAGCAGTTCTTC.